This passage covers 8 T cell receptor beta chains from one sample sequenced in a study of blood T cells in healthy people across ages. The authors ran a second PCR of 7 to 11 cycles using a sample-barcoded 5' primer and a J-beta primer mix. TCRdb re-derived calls from the 5' RACE reads in MiXCR, one entry per CDR3 protein. The table includes about 900,000 distinct CDR3 sequences, about 62% detected once. Sequenced material: blood. These receptors all stem from a man younger than 45 in good health.

This clonotype has more than one count but fewer than ten. The chain is built from TRBV27 and TRBJ2-5, with D hard to call. TRBJ2-7 explains the end of the DNA better; the J call may be wrong. Per the germline V gene, CDR1 is MNHEY and CDR2 is SMNVEV (reference sequence). This CDR3 comprises 13 residues. CDR3 sequence (DNA): TGTGCCAGCAGTGGCCTAAATAGATACGAGCAGTACTTC. Encoded protein: CASSGLNRYEQYF.

This chain uses TRBV12-3 or TRBV12-4 with TRBJ2-5; D perhaps matches TRBD1 (5 bases). The J call may not be correct, given that the DNA end is closer to TRBJ2-7. The CDR3 extends over 22 amino acids. CDR3 bases: TGTGCCAGCAGTTTAGGGTATTGGTGGGGAAACACAGTAGGGGAACCTACCTACGAGCAGTACTTC. Translation gives CASSLGYWWGNTVGEPTYEQYF.

The sample holds one count of this clonotype. The rearrangement uses TRBV6-1 and TRBJ2-5, with D maybe TRBD1 (6 bases). Germline assignment: CDR1 MNHNS and CDR2 SASEGT. V was pared by 6 bases and J by 1 base, with 12 bases between. CDR3 size: 14 residues. CDR3: CASSSDRTQETQYF. DNA of the CDR3: TGTGCCAGCAGCTCCGACAGGACCCAAGAGACCCAGTACTTC.

The rearrangement uses TRBV3-1 and TRBJ1-6; no firm D call. The CDR3 length is 13 residues. With 3 bases removed from V and 10 bases from J, the gap between germline ends came to 10 bases. Germline CDR1 and CDR2: LGHDT and YNNKEL (reference sequence). The CDR3 DNA follows: TGTGCCAGCAGCCAGTACGGGAGATCACCCCTCCACTTT. It translates to CASSQYGRSPLHF.

The chain employs TRBV6-2 or TRBV6-3 and TRBJ1-5, with 10 nucleotides matching TRBD1. Germline CDR1 and CDR2: MNHEY and SVGEGT. The CDR3 sequence is 15 residues long. V gave up 7 bases and J gave up 7 bases; unmatched junction bases: 10. CDR3 nucleotides: TGTGCCAGCACCCTCGACAGGGGGCGCGGGCAGCCCCAGCATTTT. Amino acid sequence: CASTLDRGRGQPQHF.

Only one count was recorded for this clonotype. The chain is built from TRBV7-2 and TRBJ2-7; D gene ambiguous. This CDR3 spans 16 amino acids. Trimming cost V 1 base and J 2 bases, with 15 bases left between them. From germline, CDR1 is SGHTA and CDR2 FQGNSA. Written as DNA, the CDR3 is TGTGCCAGCAGCTTAGACACCTCTATCTCGACCTACGAGCAGTACTTC. Encoded protein: CASSLDTSISTYEQYF. The full variable domain, rest sourced from reference TRBV7-2 and TRBJ2-7, is GAGVSQSPSNKVTEKGKDVELRCDPISGHTALYWYRQSLGQGLEFLIYFQGNSAPDKSGLPSDRFSAERTGGSVSTLTIQRTQQEDSAVYLCASSLDTSISTYEQYFGPGTRLTVT.

J is TRBJ2-7 and V is TRBV7-9, with 7 bases fitting TRBD1. The V segment lost 5 bases and the J segment 2 bases; nucleotides outside the gene matches: 6. Germline V gene sequence: CDR1 SEHNR, CDR2 FQNEAQ (reference sequence). This CDR3 spans 14 amino acids. CDR3 coding DNA: TGTGCCAGCAGCCAGGACAGGACCACCTACGAGCAGTACTTC. Translation: CASSQDRTTYEQYF.

The chain uses TRBV6-6 and TRBJ2-5; D gene ambiguous. Germline CDR1 reads MNHNY; CDR2 reads SVGAGI (reference sequence). Trimming left V 2 bases short and J 2 bases short, with 3 bases between. The CDR3 totals 12 residues. The CDR3 DNA follows: TGTGCCAGCAGTTACCGACAAGAGACCCAGTACTTC. Translated: CASSYRQETQYF.